The 9 T cell receptor beta chains in this list originate from one sample, sequenced in a study of T cells in women clearing cervical HPV infection (dated by TCRdb to between 2018 and 2020). The library came from the immunoSEQ multiplex PCR assay. The table was pulled from immuneACCESS by TCRdb, which kept in-frame rearrangements only. Such tables lose some clones; where checked, under half of the loss comes from unresolved V genes, and the rest has no known cause. The table held for this sample gives 30,000 to 35,000 clones. The ten largest clones take up approximately 4.2% of the sample. The sample comprised blood buffy coat. These TCRs come from a woman aged 18 to 69 with a cervical HPV16 infection that either progressed to CIN3+ or cleared (not recorded which).

With respect to this clone: The sequence runs out 3 residues before the end of the CDR3; the remainder is reconstructed from the germline J gene. V usage is TRBV28 and J usage is TRBJ2-3, with 8 bases fitting TRBD1. Unmatched junction bases numbered 1, after V lost 4 bases and J lost 1 base. CDR3 length equals 14 residues. The germline V gene has CDR1 MDHEN and CDR2 SYDVKM. The CDR3 region is CASSSGQGTDTQYF. CDR3 bases read: TGTGCCAGCAGTTCGGGACAGGGCACAGATACG.

Note on this clone: The read ends 3 residues shy of where the CDR3 ends; the end is completed using the germline J gene. The chain uses TRBV5-4 and TRBJ1-3; TRBD1 is a possible D gene (5 bases). The ends were cut back, 4 bases at V and 4 bases at J, with 12 bases in the middle. Germline V lookup: CDR1 SGHNT, CDR2 YYREEE (reference sequence). The CDR3 has 14 amino acids. The CDR3 DNA, read in part, is TGTGCCAGCAGCCAACCTGGACACGGAAACACC. Its protein is CASSQPGHGNT. The whole CDR3 sequence is CASSQPGHGNTIYF.

Remarks on this clone: The missing CDR3 end, 3 residues past where the read stops, is filled in from the germline J gene. The chain combines TRBV5-1 with TRBJ2-5; D is perhaps TRBD1 (6 bases). V was shortened by 0 bases and J by 5 bases, with 17 bases between the two germline ends. The CDR3 extends over 16 amino acids. Germline values: CDR1 SGHRS, CDR2 YFSETQ. The CDR3 DNA, read in part, is TGCGCCAGCAGCTTGGAAGGGACAACCAACTCTGAGACC. It specifies CASSLEGTTNSET. The full-length CDR3 reads as CASSLEGTTNSETQYF.

Turning to this clone: Read coverage stops 3 residues before the CDR3 terminus; the germline J gene supplies the remainder. The chain carries TRBV10-3 and TRBJ2-1; TRBD2 might be the D (6 bases). V gave up 7 bases and J gave up 6 bases, with 10 bases separating them. The CDR3 is 12 residues long. The germline gives CDR1 ENHRY, CDR2 SYGVKD. Partial CDR3 DNA: TGTGCCATCATGGGACTCTCCAATGAG. Translation: CAIMGLSNE. The whole CDR3 is CAIMGLSNEQFF.

On this clone: Read data end 3 residues before the CDR3 end; the end is taken from the germline J gene. This chain uses TRBV20-1 with TRBJ2-2; D is possibly TRBD1 or TRBD2 (6 bases each). Germline CDR1 and CDR2: DFQATT and SNEGSKA (reference sequence). Between the trimmed V and J ends, which lost 0 bases and 2 bases, there was a span of 13 bases. The CDR3 is 16 amino acids. Partial CDR3 DNA: TGCAGTGCTAGAGATCTCAGGGGAGGTAACACCGGGGAG. Amino acids: CSARDLRGGNTGE. The CDR3, in full, reads CSARDLRGGNTGELFF.

On this clone itself: The read finishes 3 residues shy of the CDR3 end, and the germline J gene is used to complete it. The J gene is TRBJ2-3, the V gene TRBV19; perhaps TRBD1 as D (6 bases). Trimming pared 3 bases from V and 2 bases from J, leaving 12 bases between. Germline V CDR1 and CDR2: LNHDA, SQIVND (reference sequence). The CDR3 has 15 residues. The covered CDR3 bases are TGTGCCAGTAGTATGTCAGGGGAAATCACAGATACG. Its translation: CASSMSGEITDT. The whole CDR3 reads CASSMSGEITDTQYF.

For this clone: With the read ending 3 residues before the CDR3 end, the germline J gene is used to fill in that end. The gene calls are TRBV7-2 and TRBJ2-3; D gene uncertain. In germline, CDR1 is SGHTA, CDR2 FQGNSA. The length of the CDR3 is 13 residues. Trimming removed 5 bases at V and 4 bases at J, with 10 bases between. CDR3 sequence reads: CASSPTPSDTQYF. Incomplete CDR3 DNA: TGTGCCAGCAGCCCCACTCCCTCAGATACG.

A remark on this clone: The read halts 3 residues ahead of the CDR3 end, with the missing end drawn from the germline J gene. This sequence joins TRBV18 and TRBJ2-1; TRBD2 matches at 10 bases. The CDR3 extends over 16 amino acids. CDR1 and CDR2 from the germline V gene are KGHSH and LQKENI. The V and J ends lost 3 bases and 7 bases, in that order; junction bases with no gene match: 9. The CDR3 region is CASSPQSGGAGNEQFF. The sequenced part of the CDR3 DNA is TGTGCCAGCTCACCCCAGAGCGGGGGGGCTGGTAATGAG.

In the case of this clone: The CDR3 extends 3 residues past the end of the read, so its final part is completed from the germline J gene. The chain couples TRBV10-3 to TRBJ2-3; 12 bases fit TRBD1. In germline, CDR1 is ENHRY, CDR2 SYGVKD. V was pared by 2 bases and J by 1 base, with 7 bases of the junction left unmatched. This CDR3 has 18 residues. CDR3 DNA, as far as it was read: TGTGCCATCAGTGAGCACCGGGACAGGGGGCGAGGCACAGATACG. Residues: CAISEHRDRGRGTDT. The whole CDR3 reads CAISEHRDRGRGTDTQYF.